This T cell receptor (beta chain) was obtained from a study of metastatic and nonmetastatic thyroid tumors. Broader study findings: Relative to benign nodules, malignant thyroid tumors were reportedly characterized by significantly elevated TCR beta diversity in blood and tumor.

Per the study methods: For papillary thyroid cancer, a distant-metastasis classifier was constructed from CDR3 differences observed across clinicopathological groups. TCRdb reassembled clones from the PCR reads with MiXCR. The V and J calls come from TCRdb's annotation, not from the publication. Of around 89,000 clones in the sample, more than 12% were seen once. This clone showed up just a few times. Its antigen is unknown. Mismatch with germline at one junction end may stem from a read error. The length of the CDR3 is 16 residues. The germline V gene has CDR1 MNHNY and CDR2 SVGAGI (reference sequence). Each patient came to thyroid surgery without any prior treatment (of any kind).

This chain uses TRBV6-6 with TRBJ1-2; maybe TRBD1 (6 bases). Sample: blood. This clonotype was sampled from a female donor with papillary thyroid cancer or a benign thyroid nodule (not recorded which). Some clones in this sample may be carry-over from other donors' samples. Here the CDR3 reads CAISYSTRGPSDGYTF. CDR3 coding DNA: TGTGCCATCAGTTACTCAACCCGGGGGCCCTCCGATGGCTACACCTTC.